The 15 T cell receptor beta chains given below trace back to one sample, sequenced in a study of blood T cell repertoires in COVID-19. Generated by immunoSEQ multiplex PCR, the TCRdb table keeps only in-frame clones and is missing some. Altogether 250,000 to 300,000 clones are present, 75% to 90% being singletons, with the ten largest covering roughly 2%. What was sequenced was peripheral blood. These receptors were obtained from a man aged 25-45 years with active or convalescent COVID-19.

J is TRBJ2-7 and V is TRBV2; the D gene is possibly TRBD1 (5 bases). The CDR3 length is 13 residues. V was shortened by 10 bases and J by 6 bases, with 19 bases between the two germline ends. Germline CDR1 and CDR2: SNHLY and FYNNEI. The CDR3 here is CAKSGQGPIEQYF. DNA for the CDR3: TGTGCCAAAAGTGGGCAGGGCCCTATCGAGCAGTACTTC.

The chain uses TRBV5-1 and TRBJ2-3, with a possible D match to TRBD2 (5 bases). CDR1 is SGHRS, CDR2 YFSETQ, per germline. Trimming removed 0 bases from V and 1 base from J, with 12 bases in between. This CDR3 is 16 amino acids long. The CDR3 is CASSLEPSRRTDTQYF. The CDR3 DNA reads TGCGCCAGCAGCTTGGAGCCTAGCAGACGCACAGATACGCAGTATTTT.

The chain employs TRBV19 and TRBJ1-5, with a tentative D call TRBD1 (5 bases). Looked up from germline, CDR1 is LNHDA and CDR2 is SQIVND (reference sequence). V was shortened by 5 bases and J by 8 bases, with 13 bases between the two germline ends. The CDR3 is made up of 13 amino acids. This chain's CDR3 is CASSEDSWKPQHF. In DNA form, the CDR3 reads TGTGCCAGTAGTGAAGACAGTTGGAAGCCCCAGCATTTT.

This rearrangement joins TRBV10-1 to TRBJ2-3; 8 bases are a match to TRBD2. Germline V CDR1 and CDR2: WNHNN, SYGVQD (reference sequence). J was trimmed by 2 bases and V by 2 bases; bases with no gene match: 6. The CDR3 extends over 16 amino acids. In DNA, the CDR3 is TGCGCCAGCAGTGAGACGGGGGGGGAAAACACAGATACGCAGTATTTT. This translates into CASSETGGENTDTQYF.

The chain recombines TRBV5-1 with TRBJ2-5; a possible D gene is TRBD2 (6 bases). Trimming cost V 5 bases and J 2 bases, with 16 bases left between them. The CDR3 has 15 amino acids. Germline lookup yields CDR1 SGHRS and CDR2 YFSETQ. The CDR3 loop reads CASRRGGGGQETQYF. The CDR3 DNA follows: TGCGCCAGCAGGCGGGGCGGCGGCGGGCAAGAGACCCAGTACTTC.

The V call is TRBV11-3, the J call TRBJ2-1; tentatively, D is TRBD1 (6 bases). Germline CDR1 SGHNT, CDR2 YENEEA. V was shortened by 5 bases and J by 8 bases, with 16 bases between the two germline ends. The CDR3 length is 14 residues. This chain's CDR3 is CASSKIMGADEQFF. CDR3 DNA sequence: TGTGCCAGCAGCAAAATCATGGGGGCCGATGAGCAGTTCTTC.

V and J are TRBV6-2 or TRBV6-3 and TRBJ1-2; D possibly corresponds to TRBD1 (5 bases). In germline, CDR1 is MNHEY, CDR2 SVGEGT. V was clipped by 5 bases and J by 8 bases, with 9 bases between them. The CDR3 runs to 11 residues. Here the CDR3 reads CASSPDMGYTF. The CDR3 coding sequence is TGTGCCAGCAGTCCGGACATGGGCTACACCTTC.

This chain connects TRBV5-4 to TRBJ2-2; perhaps TRBD1 as D (6 bases). In germline, CDR1 is SGHNT, CDR2 YYREEE (reference sequence). The CDR3 totals 14 residues. Trimming shortened V by 7 bases and J by 4 bases, and 14 bases separated the two germline ends. The CDR3 DNA reads TGTGCCAGCGGCGGACAGTTCGGCACCGGGGAGCTGTTTTTT. The encoded protein is CASGGQFGTGELFF.

Notes on this clone: The DNA is left out, because the CDR3 cannot be placed on it with certainty; the CDR3 is given as TCRdb lists it. The chain links TRBV21-1 to TRBJ2-7; the D call of TRBD1 is as the table states it, not checked on the DNA. TRBV21-1 is tagged as a pseudogene. The CDR3 spans 16 residues, counting both ends. CDR3 loop: CASSNVGQGTSYEQYF.

V is TRBV2 and J is TRBJ1-1; TRBD1 agrees at 7 bases. From germline, CDR1 is SNHLY and CDR2 FYNNEI. V dropped 6 bases and J dropped 4; count of bases not matched to a gene: 8. The CDR3 consists of 14 residues. CDR3 in DNA: TGTGCCAGCAGGACAGGGATTAAGGGCACTGAAGCTTTCTTT. Amino acid sequence: CASRTGIKGTEAFF.

This chain connects TRBV19 to TRBJ1-4, with TRBD1 as a possible D gene (5 bases). Trimming removed 5 bases from V and 3 bases from J, with 16 bases in between. Germline CDR1 LNHDA, CDR2 SQIVND (reference sequence). The length of the CDR3 is 16 residues. The CDR3 region has the DNA TGTGCCAGTAGTCTTCCGGGGGGTTCAGCTAATGAAAAACTGTTTTTT. Translated, it gives CASSLPGGSANEKLFF.

The J gene is TRBJ1-2, the V gene TRBV27; 9 bases agree with TRBD1. CDR3 length: 16 residues. The V segment lost 2 bases and the J segment 8 bases; nucleotides outside the gene matches: 12. Germline V lookup: CDR1 MNHEY, CDR2 SMNVEV (reference sequence). Here the CDR3 reads CASSLGLAQGASGYTF. The CDR3 DNA reads as TGTGCCAGCAGTTTAGGTCTTGCACAGGGGGCTAGCGGCTACACCTTC.

The chain combines TRBV5-4 with TRBJ2-4; 11 bases fit TRBD2. CDR3 length equals 15 residues. Germline CDR1 reads SGHNT; CDR2 reads YYREEE (reference sequence). The ends lost 5 bases at V and 5 bases at J; junction bases unmatched: 6. CDR3 sequence (DNA): TGTGCCAGCAGTTTTAGCGGGGGGGCTGAAAACATTCAGTACTTC. Translating it yields CASSFSGGAENIQYF.

The V call is TRBV6-5, the J call TRBJ2-7; D uncertain. This CDR3 comprises 13 residues. Germline V lookup: CDR1 MNHEY, CDR2 SVGAGI. The V gene lost 6 bases and the J gene lost 0 bases, with 9 bases spanning the gap. The CDR3 here is CASSSMSSYEQYF. CDR3 nucleotide sequence: TGTGCCAGCAGCTCAATGAGCTCCTACGAGCAGTACTTC.

The rearrangement joins TRBV9 to TRBJ1-5; D not resolved. There are 13 residues in the CDR3. Trimming stripped 0 bases from V and 4 bases from J, with 5 bases between. Germline V CDR1 and CDR2: SGDLS, YYNGEE. CDR3 bases: TGTGCCAGCAGCGTAGATCTGAATCAGCCCCAGCATTTT. It translates to CASSVDLNQPQHF.